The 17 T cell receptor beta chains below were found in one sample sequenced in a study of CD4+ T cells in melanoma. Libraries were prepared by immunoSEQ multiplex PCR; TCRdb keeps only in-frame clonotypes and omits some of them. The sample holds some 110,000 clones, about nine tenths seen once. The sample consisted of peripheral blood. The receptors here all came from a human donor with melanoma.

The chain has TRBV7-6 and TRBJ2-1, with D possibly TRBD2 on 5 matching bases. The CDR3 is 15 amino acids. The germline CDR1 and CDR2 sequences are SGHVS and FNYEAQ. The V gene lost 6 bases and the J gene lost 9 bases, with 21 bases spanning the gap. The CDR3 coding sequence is TGTGCCAGCAGATCTACTAGAGAGGTGGGATCTGAGCAGTTCTTC. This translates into CASRSTREVGSEQFF. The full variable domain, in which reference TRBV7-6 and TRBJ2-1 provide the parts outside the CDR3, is GAGVSQSPRYKVTKRGQDVALRCDPISGHVSLYWYRQALGQGPEFLTYFNYEAQQDKSGLPNDRFSAERPEGSISTLTIQRTEQRDSAMYRCASRSTREVGSEQFFGPGTRLTVL.

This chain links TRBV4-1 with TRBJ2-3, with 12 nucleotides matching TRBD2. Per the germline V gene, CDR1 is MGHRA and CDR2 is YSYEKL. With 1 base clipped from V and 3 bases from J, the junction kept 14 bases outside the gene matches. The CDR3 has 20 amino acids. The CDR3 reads CASSQVGLAGGPRRTDTQYF. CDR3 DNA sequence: TGCGCCAGCAGCCAAGTGGGGCTAGCGGGGGGGCCCAGGCGAACAGATACGCAGTATTTT.

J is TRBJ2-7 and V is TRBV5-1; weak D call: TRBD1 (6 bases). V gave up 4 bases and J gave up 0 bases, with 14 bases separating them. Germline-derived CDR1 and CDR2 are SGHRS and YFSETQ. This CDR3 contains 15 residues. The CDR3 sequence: CASSEQGLSSYEQYF. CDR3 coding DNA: TGCGCCAGCAGCGAACAGGGCTTGAGCTCCTACGAGCAGTACTTC.

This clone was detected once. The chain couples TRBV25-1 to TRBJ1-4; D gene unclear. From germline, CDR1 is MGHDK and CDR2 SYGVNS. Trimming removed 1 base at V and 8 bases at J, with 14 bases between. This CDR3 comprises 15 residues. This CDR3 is CASSEWGPSYEKLFF. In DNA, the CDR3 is TGTGCCAGCAGTGAATGGGGTCCATCTTACGAAAAACTGTTTTTT.

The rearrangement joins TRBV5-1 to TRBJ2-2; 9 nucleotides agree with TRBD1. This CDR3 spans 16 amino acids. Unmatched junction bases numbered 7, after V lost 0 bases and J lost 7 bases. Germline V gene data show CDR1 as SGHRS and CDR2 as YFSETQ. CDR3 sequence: CASSLVYRGRGGELFF. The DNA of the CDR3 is TGCGCCAGCAGCTTGGTGTACAGGGGGCGAGGCGGGGAGCTGTTTTTT.

The CDR3 region is CSARDLGAFF. For the CDR3, the DNA is TGCAGTGCTAGAGATTTGGGGGCTTTCTTT. This chain connects TRBV20-1 to TRBJ1-1; D remains unclear. From germline, CDR1 is DFQATT and CDR2 SNEGSKA (reference sequence). CDR3 length: 10 amino acids. V lost 0 bases, J lost 11 bases, and 7 bases lay in between.

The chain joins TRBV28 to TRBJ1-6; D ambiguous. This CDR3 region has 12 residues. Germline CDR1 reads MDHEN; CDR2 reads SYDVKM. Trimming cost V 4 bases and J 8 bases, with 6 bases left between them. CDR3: CASSSSHSPLHF. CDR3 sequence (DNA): TGTGCCAGCAGTTCCTCCCATTCACCCCTCCACTTT.

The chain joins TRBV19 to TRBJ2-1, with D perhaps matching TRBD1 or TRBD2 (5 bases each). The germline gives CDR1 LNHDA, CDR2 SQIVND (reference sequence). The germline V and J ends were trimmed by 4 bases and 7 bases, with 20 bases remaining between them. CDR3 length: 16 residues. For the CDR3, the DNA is TGTGCCAGTAGTAACATGGGACGAAAATCCGGGAATGAGCAGTTCTTC. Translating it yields CASSNMGRKSGNEQFF.

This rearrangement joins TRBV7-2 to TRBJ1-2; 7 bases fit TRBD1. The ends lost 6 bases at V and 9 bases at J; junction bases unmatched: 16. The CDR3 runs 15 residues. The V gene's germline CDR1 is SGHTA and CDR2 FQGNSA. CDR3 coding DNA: TGTGCCAGCAGACCCAGGACAGGAGACGTAGGGAGCTACACCTTC. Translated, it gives CASRPRTGDVGSYTF.

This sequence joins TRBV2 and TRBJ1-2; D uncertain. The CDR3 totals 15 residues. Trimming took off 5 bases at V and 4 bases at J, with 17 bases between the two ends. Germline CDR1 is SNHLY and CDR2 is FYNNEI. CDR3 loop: CASSSLKLNFYGYTF. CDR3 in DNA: TGTGCCAGCAGTTCCTTGAAGTTAAATTTCTATGGCTACACCTTC.

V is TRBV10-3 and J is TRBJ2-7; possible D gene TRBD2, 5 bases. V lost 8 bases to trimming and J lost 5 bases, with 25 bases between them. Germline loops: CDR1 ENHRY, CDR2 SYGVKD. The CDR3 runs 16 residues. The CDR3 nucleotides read TGTGCCATCCTATTAAACGTGGGGTCGGGAAGGAACGAGCAGTACTTC. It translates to CAILLNVGSGRNEQYF.

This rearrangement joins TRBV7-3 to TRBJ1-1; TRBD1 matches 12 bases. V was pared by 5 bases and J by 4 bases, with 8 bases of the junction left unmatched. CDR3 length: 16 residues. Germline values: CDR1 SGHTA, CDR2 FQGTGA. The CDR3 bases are TGTGCCAGCAGCCCGGGACAGGGGGCTTGGGGCACTGAAGCTTTCTTT. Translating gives CASSPGQGAWGTEAFF.

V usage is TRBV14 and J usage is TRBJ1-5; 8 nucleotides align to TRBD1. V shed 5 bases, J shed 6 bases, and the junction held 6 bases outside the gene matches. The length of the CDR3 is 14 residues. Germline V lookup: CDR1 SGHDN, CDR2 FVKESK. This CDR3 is CASSETGGGQPQHF. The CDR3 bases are TGTGCCAGCAGCGAAACAGGGGGGGGTCAGCCCCAGCATTTT.

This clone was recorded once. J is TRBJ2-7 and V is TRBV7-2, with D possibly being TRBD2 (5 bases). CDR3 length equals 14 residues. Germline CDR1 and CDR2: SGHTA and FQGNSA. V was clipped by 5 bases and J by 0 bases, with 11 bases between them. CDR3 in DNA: TGTGCCAGCAGCACGGGATCAAGCTCCTACGAGCAGTACTTC. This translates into CASSTGSSSYEQYF.

The CDR3 DNA sequence: TGCGCCAGCCGAGAGGTGCGACCCCAAGCTTTCTTT. Encoded protein: CASREVRPQAFF. The J gene is TRBJ1-1, the V gene TRBV10-1; no reliable D call. Germline values: CDR1 WNHNN, CDR2 SYGVQD (reference sequence). The CDR3 is 12 amino acids. V was trimmed by 8 bases and J by 9 bases, leaving 16 bases between them.

CDR3 in amino acids: CASSLGQFRSDYTF. The CDR3 DNA is TGTGCCAGCAGCTTAGGACAGTTTCGAAGTGACTACACCTTC. The chain uses TRBV7-9 and TRBJ1-2; D is perhaps TRBD1 (5 bases). There are 14 residues in the CDR3. Germline lookup yields CDR1 SEHNR and CDR2 FQNEAQ (reference sequence). Trimming took 1 base from V and 10 from J, leaving 16 bases between them.

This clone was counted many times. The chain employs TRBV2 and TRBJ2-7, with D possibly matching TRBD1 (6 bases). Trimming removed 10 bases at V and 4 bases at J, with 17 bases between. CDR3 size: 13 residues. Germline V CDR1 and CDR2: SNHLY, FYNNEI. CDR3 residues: CATGQGRGYEQYF. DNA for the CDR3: TGTGCCACCGGGCAGGGGAGAGGGTACGAGCAGTACTTC.